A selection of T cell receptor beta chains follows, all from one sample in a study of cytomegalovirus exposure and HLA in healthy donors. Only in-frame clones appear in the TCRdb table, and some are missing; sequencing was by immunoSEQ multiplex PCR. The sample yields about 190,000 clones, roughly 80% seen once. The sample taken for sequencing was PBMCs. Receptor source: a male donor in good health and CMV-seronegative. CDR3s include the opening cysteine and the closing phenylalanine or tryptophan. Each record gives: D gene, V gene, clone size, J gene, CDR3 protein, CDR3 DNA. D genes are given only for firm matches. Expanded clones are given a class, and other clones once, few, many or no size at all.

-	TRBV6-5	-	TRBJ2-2	CASSWGRTNTGELFF	TGTGCCAGCAGTTGGGGGAGGACGAACACCGGGGAGCTGTTTTTT
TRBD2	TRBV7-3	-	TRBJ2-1	CASSPTSGGYNEQFF	TGTGCCAGCAGCCCGACTAGCGGGGGGTACAATGAGCAGTTCTTC
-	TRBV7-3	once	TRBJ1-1	CASSSGTRARGDTEAFF	TGTGCCAGCAGCTCAGGGACGAGGGCGCGGGGGGACACTGAAGCTTTCTTT
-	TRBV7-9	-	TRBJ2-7	CSSSQGSYEQYF	TGTTCCAGCAGCCAGGGGTCCTACGAGCAGTACTTC
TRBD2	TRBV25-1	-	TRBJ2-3	CASSSGTSGNTDTQYF	TGTGCCAGCAGTTCTGGGACTAGCGGGAACACAGATACGCAGTATTTT
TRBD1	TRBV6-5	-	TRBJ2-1	CASSYGTGEVVEQFF	TGTGCCAGCAGTTACGGGACAGGGGAGGTAGTTGAGCAGTTCTTC
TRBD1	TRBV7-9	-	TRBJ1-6	CASSLPGQGADSPLHF	TGTGCCAGCAGCCTGCCGGGACAGGGGGCGGATTCACCCCTCCACTTT
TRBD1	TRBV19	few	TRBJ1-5	CASSASTGGRGQPQHF	TGTGCCAGTAGTGCCTCAACAGGGGGCCGGGGTCAGCCCCAGCATTTT
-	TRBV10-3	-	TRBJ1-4	CAISVGRVVGEGEKLFF	TGTGCCATCAGTGTTGGGCGCGTAGTGGGGGAGGGTGAAAAACTGTTTTTT
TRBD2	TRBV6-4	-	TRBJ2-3	CASSDHAGTSGDTQYF	TGTGCCAGCAGTGACCACGCCGGGACTAGCGGGGATACGCAGTATTTT
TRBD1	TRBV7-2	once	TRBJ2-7	CASSLVGQGYRSYEQYF	TGTGCCAGCAGCTTAGTTGGACAGGGGTACAGATCCTACGAGCAGTACTTC
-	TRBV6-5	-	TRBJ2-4	CASSYSRLGAKNIQYF	TGTGCCAGCAGTTACTCGCGGTTAGGCGCCAAAAACATTCAGTACTTC
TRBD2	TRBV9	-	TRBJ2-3	CASSVGSLAGGRSDTQYF	TGTGCCAGCAGCGTAGGTTCCCTAGCGGGGGGGCGATCAGATACGCAGTATTTT
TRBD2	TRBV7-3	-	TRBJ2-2	CASSPGRGVNTGELFF	TGTGCCAGCAGCCCGGGACGGGGGGTTAACACCGGGGAGCTGTTTTTT
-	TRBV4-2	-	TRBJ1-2	CASSQDGGDYGYPF	TGTGCCAGCAGCCAAGATGGGGGGGACTATGGCTACCCCTTC
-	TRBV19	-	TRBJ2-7	CASSIQGSYEQYF	TGTGCCAGTAGTATCCAGGGCTCCTACGAGCAGTACTTC
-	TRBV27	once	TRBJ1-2	CASSPSSTIRYGYTF	TGTGCCAGCAGTCCCTCATCGACAATCCGCTATGGCTACACCTTC
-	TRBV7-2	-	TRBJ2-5	CASSGGNRQETQYF	TGTGCCAGCAGCGGCGGGAACAGACAAGAGACCCAGTACTTC
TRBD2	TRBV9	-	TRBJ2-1	CASSPGLASNEQFF	TGTGCCAGCAGCCCGGGACTAGCTAGCAATGAGCAGTTCTTC
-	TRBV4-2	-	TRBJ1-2	CASSHSTDNYGYTF	TGTGCCAGCAGCCATAGTACCGATAACTATGGCTACACCTTC
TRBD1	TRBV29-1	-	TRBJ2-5	CSVEGETGGEGFQETQYF	TGCAGCGTTGAGGGGGAGACAGGGGGCGAAGGGTTCCAAGAGACCCAGTACTTC
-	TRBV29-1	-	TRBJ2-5	CSVRARVEETQYF	TGCAGCGTCAGGGCCAGGGTCGAGGAGACCCAGTACTTC
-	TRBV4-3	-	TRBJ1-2	CASSHRDKLYGYTF	TGCGCCAGCAGCCACCGGGACAAACTCTATGGCTACACCTTC
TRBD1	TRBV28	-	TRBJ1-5	CASRTNFRDRGLYSNQPQHF	TGTGCCAGCAGGACTAATTTTCGGGACAGGGGGCTTTATAGCAATCAGCCCCAGCATTTT
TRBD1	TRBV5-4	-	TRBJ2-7	CASSLWGTGVLEYF	TGTGCCAGCAGCTTATGGGGGACAGGGGTTTTGGAGTACTTC
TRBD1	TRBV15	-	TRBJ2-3	CATSREGTATDTQYF	TGTGCCACCAGCAGAGAGGGGACAGCCACAGATACGCAGTATTTT
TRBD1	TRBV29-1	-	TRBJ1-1	CSVHVQGAGTEAFF	TGCAGCGTCCACGTCCAGGGGGCTGGGACTGAAGCTTTCTTT
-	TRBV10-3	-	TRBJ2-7	CAIRRTNATYEQYF	TGTGCCATCAGGAGGACTAACGCTACCTACGAGCAGTACTTC
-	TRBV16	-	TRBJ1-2	CASSPGLNYGYTF	TGTGCCAGCAGCCCGGGACTTAACTATGGCTACACCTTC
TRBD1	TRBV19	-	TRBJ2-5	CASSHPRTGAKETQYF	TGTGCCAGTAGTCATCCCCGGACAGGGGCTAAAGAGACCCAGTACTTC
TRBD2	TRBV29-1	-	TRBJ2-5	CSVEGREWETQYF	TGCAGCGTTGAGGGGCGGGAGTGGGAGACCCAGTACTTC